This T cell receptor (beta chain) was documented in a study of CD8+ T cells in alopecia areata. Background on the study: Oral tofacitinib (5 to 10 mg twice daily) was administered to treated patients. Whole-study findings and limits: Tofacitinib significantly decreased scalp clonality and expanded CD8+ clones among top 100. Having one nonresponder leaves uncertain how baseline CD8+ expansion relates to response.

This CDR3 is 17 amino acids long. V lost 3 bases to trimming and J lost 2 bases, with 19 bases between them. CDR1 is SNHLY, CDR2 FYNNEI, per germline. Treatment denoted: oral pan-JAK inhibitor, 5-10 mg twice daily. cDNA serving as the sequencing template came from extracted, reverse transcribed RNA. Generated by immunoSEQ multiplex PCR, the TCRdb table keeps only in-frame clones and is missing some. The sample has about 140,000 clones; 86% are singletons. Notes on this clone: What it binds is not known.

The sequence was collected from a human donor with alopecia areata. Source: CD8+ T cells sorted from blood, taken at week 4, from a patient treated with tofacitinib. J is TRBJ1-2 and V is TRBV2; weak D call: TRBD1 (5 bases). In DNA, the CDR3 is TGTGCCAGCAGTGATTTAAGGAGGCAGGGAGGAAACTATGGCTACACCTTC. Its protein is CASSDLRRQGGNYGYTF. Full variable domain (missing parts from reference TRBV2 and TRBJ1-2): EPEVTQTPSHQVTQMGQEVILRCVPISNHLYFYWYRQILGQKVEFLVSFYNNEISEKSEIFDDQFSVERPDGSNFTLKIRSTKLEDSAMYFCASSDLRRQGGNYGYTFGSGTRLTVV.